This T cell receptor beta chain was recorded in a study of T cells in Graves' hyperthyroidism and ophthalmopathy. For the study at large: The initial diagnosis was the point when peripheral blood was collected, ahead of any treatment.

This clonotype was seen repeatedly, ten times or more. Antigen: not known. Germline V lookup: CDR1 SGHTA, CDR2 FQGNSA. The CDR3 contains 12 residues. Study results and limitations: Stable hyperthyroidism and ophthalmopathy were separated using 13 V-J signatures. Blood also showed most of the thyroid clonotypes that were expanded above 0.001.

Ophthalmopathy patients had Clinical Activity Score at least 3, NOSPECS grade at least 4, duration under 3 months. Authors of the study amplified TCR beta CDR3 regions from RNA transcripts. The HTBI set primed first-round TCR CDR3 RT-PCR. TCRdb ran MiXCR on the multiplex PCR reads and lists one entry per CDR3 protein. The data show a few hundred thousand distinct CDR3 sequences, about 13% seen once. The TCR was taken from a woman aged 40-49 years with Graves' ophthalmopathy. Sequenced: blood. V gene TRBV7-2 combines with J gene TRBJ1-2; 7 bases align to TRBD1. The CDR3 DNA sequence: TGTGCAGAACAAGGGACAGAATATGGCTACACCTTC. Translation gives CAEQGTEYGYTF.